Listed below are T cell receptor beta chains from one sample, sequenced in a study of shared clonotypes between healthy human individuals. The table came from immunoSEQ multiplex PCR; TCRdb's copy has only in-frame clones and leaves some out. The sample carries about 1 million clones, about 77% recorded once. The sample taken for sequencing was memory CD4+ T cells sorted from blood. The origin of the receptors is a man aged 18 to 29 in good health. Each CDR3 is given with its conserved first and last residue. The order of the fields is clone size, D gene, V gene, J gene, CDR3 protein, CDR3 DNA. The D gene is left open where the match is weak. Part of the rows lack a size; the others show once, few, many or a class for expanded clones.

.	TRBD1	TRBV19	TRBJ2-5	CASSTRGQGVETQYF	TGTGCCAGTAGTACCAGGGGACAGGGTGTCGAGACCCAGTACTTC
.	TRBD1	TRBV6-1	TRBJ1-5	CASSDGGQGAGQPQHF	TGTGCCAGCAGTGATGGGGGACAGGGGGCAGGACAGCCCCAGCATTTT
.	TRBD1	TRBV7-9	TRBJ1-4	CASSSRQGGDEKLFF	TGTGCCAGCAGCTCTCGACAGGGAGGGGATGAAAAACTGTTTTTT
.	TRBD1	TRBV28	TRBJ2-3	CASSSQGGGTDTQYF	TGTGCCAGCAGTTCACAGGGGGGTGGCACAGATACGCAGTATTTT
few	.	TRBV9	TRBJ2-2	CASSVDAGWVGELFF	TGTGCCAGCAGCGTAGATGCAGGGTGGGTCGGGGAGCTGTTTTTT
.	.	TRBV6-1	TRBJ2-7	CASSVPPSYEQYF	TGTGCCAGCAGTGTACCCCCCTCCTACGAGCAGTACTTC
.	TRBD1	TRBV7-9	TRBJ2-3	CASSLNTGGADTQYF	TGTGCCAGCAGCTTAAATACAGGGGGCGCAGATACGCAGTATTTT
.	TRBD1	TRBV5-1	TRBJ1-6	CASSPDGQGNSPLHF	TGCGCCAGCAGCCCCGACGGACAGGGTAATTCACCCCTCCACTTT
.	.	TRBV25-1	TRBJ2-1	CASRGLRKQFF	TGTGCCAGCAGGGGGCTGCGGAAGCAGTTCTTC
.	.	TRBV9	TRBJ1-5	CASSVRGDSNQPQHF	TGTGCCAGCAGCGTCCGGGGCGATAGCAATCAGCCCCAGCATTTT
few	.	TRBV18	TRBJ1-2	CASSPRPGDGYTF	TGTGCCAGCTCACCACGCCCAGGGGATGGCTACACCTTC
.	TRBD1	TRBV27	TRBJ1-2	CASTTPGDRGKRGYGYTF	TGTGCCAGCACCACCCCTGGTGACAGGGGAAAAAGAGGCTATGGCTACACCTTC
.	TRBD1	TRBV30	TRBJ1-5	CAWRGQGSNQPQHF	TGTGCCTGGAGGGGACAGGGGAGCAATCAGCCCCAGCATTTT
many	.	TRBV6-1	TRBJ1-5	CASSGGVSNQPQHF	TGTGCCAGCAGTGGGGGGGTGAGCAATCAGCCCCAGCATTTT
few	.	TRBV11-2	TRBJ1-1	CASSLEGRGGEAFF	TGTGCCAGCAGCTTAGAGGGCAGGGGCGGAGAAGCTTTCTTT
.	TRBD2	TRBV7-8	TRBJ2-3	CASSPGLAGVADTQYF	TGTGCCAGCAGCCCGGGACTAGCGGGAGTCGCAGATACGCAGTATTTT
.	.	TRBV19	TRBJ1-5	CASARDVSNQPQHF	TGTGCCAGTGCTCGAGACGTTAGCAATCAGCCCCAGCATTTT
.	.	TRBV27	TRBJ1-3	CASSSSTSGNTIYF	TGTGCCAGCAGTTCCAGCACCTCTGGAAACACCATATATTTT
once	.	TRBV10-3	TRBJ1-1	CAISEGGTRGTEAFF	TGTGCCATCAGTGAGGGGGGCACCCGGGGCACTGAAGCTTTCTTT
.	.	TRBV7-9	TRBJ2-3	CASERNGGLDF	TGTGCCAGCGAGCGAAACGGGGGGCTGGATTTT
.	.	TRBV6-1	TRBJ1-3	CASSEQGASGNTIYF	TGTGCCAGCAGTGAACAGGGCGCCTCTGGAAACACCATATATTTT
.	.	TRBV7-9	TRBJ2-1	CASSLVGYSEQFF	TGTGCCAGCAGCCTGGTAGGGTACAGTGAGCAGTTCTTC
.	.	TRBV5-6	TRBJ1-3	CASSLVPGPSGNTIYF	TGTGCCAGCAGCTTGGTACCGGGACCCTCTGGAAACACCATATATTTT
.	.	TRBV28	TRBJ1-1	CASSLGRVITEAFF	TGTGCCAGCAGTTTAGGCAGGGTTATCACTGAAGCTTTCTTT
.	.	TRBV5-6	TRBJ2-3	CASSSLRDTQYF	TGTGCCAGCAGCTCCTTAAGGGATACGCAGTATTTT
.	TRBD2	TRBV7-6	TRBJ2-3	CASSGSGNTQYF	TGTGCCAGTAGCGGGAGTGGAAATACGCAGTATTTT
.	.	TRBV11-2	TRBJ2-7	CASSLETYEQYF	TGTGCCAGCAGCTTAGAGACCTACGAGCAGTACTTC
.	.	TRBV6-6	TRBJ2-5	CASTDRLETQYF	TGTGCCAGCACAGACAGGTTAGAGACCCAGTACTTC
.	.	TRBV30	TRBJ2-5	CAWSVQGTKAQYF	TGTGCCTGGAGTGTACAAGGGACCAAGGCCCAGTACTTC
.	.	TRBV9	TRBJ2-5	CASSARSGQETQYF	TGTGCCAGCAGCGCCCGTAGCGGCCAAGAGACCCAGTACTTC
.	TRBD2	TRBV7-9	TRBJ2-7	CASSLLVAGVEQYF	TGTGCCAGCAGTTTGTTGGTAGCGGGAGTCGAGCAGTACTTC
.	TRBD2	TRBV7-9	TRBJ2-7	CASSSYRGAYEQYF	TGTGCCAGCAGCTCCTACCGGGGGGCCTACGAGCAGTACTTC
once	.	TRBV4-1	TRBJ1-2	CASSQEEVGSHYGYTF	TGCGCCAGCAGCCAAGAGGAGGTGGGGTCTCACTATGGCTACACCTTC
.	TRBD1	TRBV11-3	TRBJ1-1	CASSRGQGYDTEAFF	TGTGCCAGCAGCAGGGGACAGGGGTACGACACTGAAGCTTTCTTT
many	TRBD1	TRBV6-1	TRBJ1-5	CASSEALRQGYSNQPQHF	TGTGCCAGCAGTGAAGCGCTTCGACAGGGGTATAGCAATCAGCCCCAGCATTTT
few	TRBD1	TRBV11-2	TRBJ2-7	CASSWTQGANYEQYF	TGTGCCAGCAGCTGGACACAGGGGGCCAACTACGAGCAGTACTTC
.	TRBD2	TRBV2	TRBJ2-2	CASSVTSGITGELFF	TGTGCCAGCAGTGTTACTAGCGGGATAACCGGGGAGCTGTTTTTT
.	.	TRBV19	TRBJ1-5	CASSTDRNQPQHF	TGTGCCAGTAGTACTGACAGAAATCAGCCCCAGCATTTT
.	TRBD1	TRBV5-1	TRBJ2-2	CASSLGGGLTGELFF	TGCGCCAGCAGCTTGGGAGGGGGCTTAACCGGGGAGCTGTTTTTT
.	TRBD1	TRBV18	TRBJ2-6	CASSPTRQGSISGANVLTF	TGTGCCAGCTCACCCACCCGACAGGGCTCAATCTCTGGGGCCAACGTCCTGACTTTC